Shown below are 9 T cell receptor beta chains from a single sample sequenced in a study of T cell clones after liver transplantation. Assay: immunoSEQ multiplex PCR; the TCRdb copy retains only in-frame clones and omits some. The sample records under 90,000 clones, 75% to 90% being singletons. The input for sequencing was CD4+ T cells from blood, taken before liver transplant. These TCRs come from a human donor who received a liver transplant.

The chain links TRBV5-4 to TRBJ2-7; 9 bases agree with TRBD1. Trimming took 0 bases from V and 1 from J; bases not matched to a gene: 2. The V gene's germline CDR1 is SGHNT and CDR2 YYREEE (reference sequence). The CDR3 length is 15 residues. The CDR3 DNA sequence: TGTGCCAGCAGCTTGGGCGGACAGGGGTCCTACGAGCAGTACTTC. Its protein product is CASSLGGQGSYEQYF.

This chain links TRBV6-5 with TRBJ2-3; unclear D gene. V shed 5 bases and J shed 3 bases, with 12 bases lying between them. Germline V gene lookup returns CDR1 MNHEY and CDR2 SVGAGI. This CDR3 region has 14 residues. In nucleotides, the CDR3 is TGTGCCAGCAGTCGGCGGATCGGTACAGATACGCAGTATTTT. It codes for CASSRRIGTDTQYF.

V and J are TRBV7-2 and TRBJ2-5; D not certain. Germline V gives CDR1 SGHTA, CDR2 FQGNSA. This CDR3 contains 15 residues. V was shortened by 3 bases and J by 3 bases, with 14 bases between the two germline ends. CDR3 sequence: CASSFIRADKETQYF. The CDR3 DNA reads as TGTGCCAGCAGCTTCATCCGGGCAGACAAAGAGACCCAGTACTTC.

J is TRBJ2-3 and V is TRBV18; 10 positions match TRBD2. The CDR3 sequence is 16 residues long. The V gene end was trimmed by 5 bases and the J gene end by 3 bases; junction bases not matched to a gene: 8. Germline loops: CDR1 KGHSH, CDR2 LQKENI. The CDR3 here is CASSTRAGGPTDTQYF. The CDR3 DNA sequence: TGTGCCAGCTCAACAAGAGCGGGAGGGCCGACAGATACGCAGTATTTT.

The chain employs TRBV5-1 and TRBJ1-1, with D perhaps matching TRBD1 (6 bases). There are 15 residues in the CDR3. V was cut by 0 bases and J by 3 bases, with 12 bases left in between. Germline V gene data show CDR1 as SGHRS and CDR2 as YFSETQ. CDR3 in amino acids: CASSLVEGGYTEAFF. The CDR3 DNA sequence: TGCGCCAGCAGCTTGGTGGAAGGGGGGTACACTGAAGCTTTCTTT.

This chain connects TRBV9 to TRBJ2-5; 7 bases line up with TRBD2. Germline CDR1 reads SGDLS; CDR2 reads YYNGEE. J was trimmed by 4 bases and V by 5 bases; bases with no gene match: 8. The CDR3 has 14 amino acids. The CDR3 spells CASSGGGLSETQYF. CDR3 coding DNA: TGTGCCAGCAGTGGTGGGGGACTATCAGAGACCCAGTACTTC.

V usage is TRBV11-2 and J usage is TRBJ1-4, with 7 bases identical to TRBD1. The CDR3 is 15 residues long. With V trimmed by 2 bases and J by 4 bases, 4 bases remained unmatched. Germline-derived CDR1 and CDR2 are SGHAT and FQNNGV. CDR3 DNA: TGTGCCAGCAGCTTAAACCCAGGGGGTAATGAAAAACTGTTTTTT. Translation gives CASSLNPGGNEKLFF. Looking up the rest from reference TRBV11-2 and TRBJ1-4 gives the full variable domain: EAGVAQSPRYKIIEKRQSVAFWCNPISGHATLYWYQQILGQGPKLLIQFQNNGVVDDSQLPKDRFSAERLKGVDSTLKIQPAKLEDSAVYLCASSLNPGGNEKLFFGSGTQLSVL.

This clone was seen a single time. This rearrangement joins TRBV19 to TRBJ1-1; possibly TRBD1 for D (6 bases). Trimming left V 10 bases short and J 2 bases short, with 17 bases between. CDR3 length: 14 residues. CDR1 is LNHDA, CDR2 SQIVND, per germline (reference sequence). CDR3 sequence reads: CATTTGTSNTEAFF. The CDR3 DNA sequence: TGTGCCACTACAACAGGGACTTCAAACACTGAAGCTTTCTTT. Combining the CDR3 with reference TRBV19 and TRBJ1-1 gives the whole variable domain DGGITQSPKYLFRKEGQNVTLSCEQNLNHDAMYWYRQDPGQGLRLIYYSQIVNDFQKGDIAEGYSVSREKKESFPLTVTSAQKNPTAFYLCATTTGTSNTEAFFGQGTRLTVV.

This sequence joins TRBV9 and TRBJ1-1; TRBD1 aligns across 7 bases. CDR3 size: 14 residues. Germline V lookup: CDR1 SGDLS, CDR2 YYNGEE. V lost 4 bases and J lost 11; bases outside the gene matches: 14. The CDR3 spells CASSPMDRLIVAFF. In nucleotides, the CDR3 is TGTGCCAGCAGCCCGATGGACAGGTTAATTGTCGCTTTCTTT. Supplemented by reference TRBV9 and TRBJ1-1, the full variable domain reads DSGVTQTPKHLITATGQRVTLRCSPRSGDLSVYWYQQSLDQGLQFLIQYYNGEERAKGNILERFSAQQFPDLHSELNLSSLELGDSALYFCASSPMDRLIVAFFGQGTRLTVV.